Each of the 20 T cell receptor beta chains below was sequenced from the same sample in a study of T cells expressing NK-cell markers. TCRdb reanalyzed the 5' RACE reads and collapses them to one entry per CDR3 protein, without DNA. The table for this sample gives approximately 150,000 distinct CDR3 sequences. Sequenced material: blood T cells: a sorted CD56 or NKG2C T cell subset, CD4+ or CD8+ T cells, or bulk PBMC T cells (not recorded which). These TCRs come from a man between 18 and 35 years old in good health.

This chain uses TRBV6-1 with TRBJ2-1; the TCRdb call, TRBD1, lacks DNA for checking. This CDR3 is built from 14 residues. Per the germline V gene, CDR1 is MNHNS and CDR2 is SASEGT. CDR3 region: CASRLQGGGNEQFF.

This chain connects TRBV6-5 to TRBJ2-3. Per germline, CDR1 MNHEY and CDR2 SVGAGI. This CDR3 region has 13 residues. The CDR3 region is CASSYSLTDTQYF.

CDR3 sequence reads: CASGSGSPSYNEQFF. V and J are TRBV12-5 and TRBJ2-1; TCRdb calls TRBD1, which cannot be checked without DNA. The length of the CDR3 is 15 residues. Looked up from germline, CDR1 is LGHNT and CDR2 is FRNRAP.

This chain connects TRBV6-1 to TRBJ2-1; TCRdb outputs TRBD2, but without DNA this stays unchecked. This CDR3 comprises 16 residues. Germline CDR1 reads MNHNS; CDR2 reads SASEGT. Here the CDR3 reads CASSKQTSGLHNEQFF.

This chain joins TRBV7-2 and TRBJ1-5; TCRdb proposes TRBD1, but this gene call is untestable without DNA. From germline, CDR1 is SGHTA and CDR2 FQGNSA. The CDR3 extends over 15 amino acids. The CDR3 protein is CASSLTGWENQPQHF.

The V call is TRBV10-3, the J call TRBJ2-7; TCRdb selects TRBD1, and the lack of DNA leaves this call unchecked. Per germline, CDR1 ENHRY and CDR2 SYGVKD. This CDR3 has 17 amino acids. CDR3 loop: CAISSPGQGAKSYEQYF.

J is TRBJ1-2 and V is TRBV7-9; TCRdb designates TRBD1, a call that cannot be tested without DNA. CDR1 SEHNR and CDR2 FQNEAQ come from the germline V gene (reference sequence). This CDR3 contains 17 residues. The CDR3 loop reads CASSPGQIGAFNYGYTF.

This chain's CDR3 is CASSPGRAEAFF. The chain carries TRBV13 and TRBJ1-1. CDR3 size: 12 residues. CDR1 and CDR2 from the germline V gene are PRHDT and FYEKMQ (reference sequence).

CDR3 protein: CASSHTPSGANVLTF. The chain has TRBV28 and TRBJ2-6. Germline CDR1 reads MDHEN; CDR2 reads SYDVKM. CDR3 length: 15 residues.

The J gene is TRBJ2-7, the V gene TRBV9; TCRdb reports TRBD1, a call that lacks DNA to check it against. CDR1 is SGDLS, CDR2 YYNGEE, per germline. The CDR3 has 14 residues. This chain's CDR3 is CASSPGGGSYEQYF.

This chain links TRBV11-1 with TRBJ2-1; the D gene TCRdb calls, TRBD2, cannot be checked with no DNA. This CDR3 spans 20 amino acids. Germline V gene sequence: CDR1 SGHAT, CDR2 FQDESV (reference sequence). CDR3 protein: CASSLVLGTSGRGNYNEQFF.

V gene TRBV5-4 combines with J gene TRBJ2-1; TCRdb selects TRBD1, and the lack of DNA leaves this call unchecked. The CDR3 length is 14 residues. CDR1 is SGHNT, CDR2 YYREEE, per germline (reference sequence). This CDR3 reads CASSLRDDYNEQFF. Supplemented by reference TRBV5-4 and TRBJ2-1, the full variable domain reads ETGVTQSPTHLIKTRGQQVTLRCSSQSGHNTVSWYQQALGQGPQFIFQYYREEENGRGNFPPRFSGLQFPNYSSELNVNALELDDSALYLCASSLRDDYNEQFFGPGTRLTVL.

The CDR3 reads CASSLPLKAGGHNEQFF. This chain connects TRBV27 to TRBJ2-1; with no DNA, the TCRdb D assignment of TRBD2 cannot be verified. Looked up from germline, CDR1 is MNHEY and CDR2 is SMNVEV (reference sequence). The CDR3 loop spans 17 amino acids.

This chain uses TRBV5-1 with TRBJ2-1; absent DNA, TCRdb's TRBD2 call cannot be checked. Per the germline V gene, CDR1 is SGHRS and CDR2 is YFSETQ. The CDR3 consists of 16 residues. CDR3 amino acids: CASSAQWTSSYNEQFF.

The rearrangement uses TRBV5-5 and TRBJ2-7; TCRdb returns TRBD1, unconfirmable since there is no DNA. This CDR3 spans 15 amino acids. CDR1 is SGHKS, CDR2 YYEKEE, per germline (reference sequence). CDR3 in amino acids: CASSQGTGILYEQYF. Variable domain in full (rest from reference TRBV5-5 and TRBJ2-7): DAGVTQSPTHLIKTRGQQVTLRCSPISGHKSVSWYQQVLGQGPQFIFQYYEKEERGRGNFPDRFSARQFPNYSSELNVNALLLGDSALYLCASSQGTGILYEQYFGPGTRLTVT.

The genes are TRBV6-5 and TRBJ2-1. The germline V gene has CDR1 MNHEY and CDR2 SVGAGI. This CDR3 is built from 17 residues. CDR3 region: CASSYSNRGSPNYEQFF.

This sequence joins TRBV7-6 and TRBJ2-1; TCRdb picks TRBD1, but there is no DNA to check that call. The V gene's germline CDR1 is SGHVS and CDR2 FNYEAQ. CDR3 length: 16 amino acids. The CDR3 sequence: CASSQWGGASYNEQFF.

The CDR3 is CASSLALAGGFYNEQFF. The chain recombines TRBV7-2 with TRBJ2-1; TCRdb designates TRBD2, a call that cannot be tested without DNA. This CDR3 has 17 residues. CDR1 is SGHTA, CDR2 FQGNSA, per germline.

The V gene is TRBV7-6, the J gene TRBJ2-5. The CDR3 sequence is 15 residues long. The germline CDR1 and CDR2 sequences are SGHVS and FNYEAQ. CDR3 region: CASSLELVVFETQYF.

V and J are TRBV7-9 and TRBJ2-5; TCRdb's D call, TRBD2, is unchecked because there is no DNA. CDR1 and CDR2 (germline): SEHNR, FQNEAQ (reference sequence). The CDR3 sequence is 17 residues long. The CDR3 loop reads CASSLPLRGSVGETQYF.